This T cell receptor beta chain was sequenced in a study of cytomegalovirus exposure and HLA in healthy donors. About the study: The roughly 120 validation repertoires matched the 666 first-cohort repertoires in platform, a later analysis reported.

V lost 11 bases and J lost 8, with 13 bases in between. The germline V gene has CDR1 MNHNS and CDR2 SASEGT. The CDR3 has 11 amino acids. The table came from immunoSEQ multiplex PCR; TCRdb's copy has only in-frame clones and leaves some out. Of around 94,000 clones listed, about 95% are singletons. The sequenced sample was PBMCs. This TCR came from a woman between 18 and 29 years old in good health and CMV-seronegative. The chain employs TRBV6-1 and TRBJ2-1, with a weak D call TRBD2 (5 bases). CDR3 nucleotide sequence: TGTGCCCTTTTATATAGCGATGAGCAGTTCTTC. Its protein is CALLYSDEQFF.